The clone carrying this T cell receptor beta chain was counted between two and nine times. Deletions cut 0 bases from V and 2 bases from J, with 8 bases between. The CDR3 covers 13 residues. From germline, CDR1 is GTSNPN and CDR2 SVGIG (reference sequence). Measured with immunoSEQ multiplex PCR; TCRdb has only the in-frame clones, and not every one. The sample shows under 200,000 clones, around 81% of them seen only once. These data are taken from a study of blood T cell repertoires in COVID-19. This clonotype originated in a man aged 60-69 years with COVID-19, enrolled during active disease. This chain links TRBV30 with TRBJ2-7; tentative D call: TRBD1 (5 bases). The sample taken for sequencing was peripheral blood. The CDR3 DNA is TGTGCCTGGAGTGTACCAGGGACCTACGAGCAGTACTTC. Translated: CAWSVPGTYEQYF.